This T cell receptor beta chain is from a study of shared clonotypes between healthy human individuals. The overall study: A few men and a couple of women, aged 18 to 49, were donors. For every donor, three CD4 naive, three CD4 memory, two CD8 naive and one CD8 memory plates were used.

Method: immunoSEQ multiplex PCR; TCRdb's copy keeps in-frame clones and lacks some. The data contain about 700,000 clones, roughly 94% of them singletons. Notes on the study in general: Researchers found naive subsets generally carried larger estimated richness than memory subsets. Represented diversity, genetic and exposure-history alike, was limited by few donors.

CD45RO-negative CD8 cells positively selected for CCR7 made up the naive population, which excluded terminally differentiated effector memory CD45RA+ cells. The V gene's germline CDR1 is MNHEY and CDR2 SMNVEV (reference sequence). J was trimmed by 5 bases and V by 4 bases; bases with no gene match: 12. This CDR3 region has 16 residues. A remark on this clone: Its target is unknown.

The chain has TRBV27 and TRBJ1-1, with TRBD1 matching 8 bases. Specimen: naive CD8+ T cells sorted from blood. The clonotype comes from a man aged 25-45 years in good health. This CDR3 reads CASSSLRTGLSTEAFF. The CDR3 DNA reads as TGTGCCAGCAGTTCCCTTCGGACAGGGTTATCGACTGAAGCTTTCTTT.